This T cell receptor beta chain was found in a study of CD8 T cells in ankylosing spondylitis. Whole-study findings and limits: A TCR beta motif of eight or nine highly homologous variants seemed to mark ankylosing spondylitis blood.

The CDR3 length is 13 residues. Trimming cost V 5 bases and J 4 bases; bases outside gene matches: 5. The germline gives CDR1 GTSNPN, CDR2 SVGIG (reference sequence). TCRdb recomputed calls from the 5' RACE reads with MiXCR, one row per CDR3 protein. The sample records 650,000 to 800,000 distinct CDR3 sequences, around 20% being singletons. In its sample, this clonotype was seen once. Its specificity is not known. Sequenced material: blood, either unsorted or a sorted T cell fraction (not recorded which). The clonotype was recovered from a male donor with ankylosing spondylitis. The V gene is TRBV30, the J gene TRBJ2-5; 9 positions match TRBD1. CDR3 sequence (DNA): TGTGCCTGGCAGTTACAGGGGGCAGAGACCCAGTACTTC. Amino acids: CAWQLQGAETQYF.